This TCR beta chain derives from a study of control samples from healthy donors and cancer patients. TCRdb keeps only in-frame clones here, not all; method: immunoSEQ multiplex PCR. The data hold over 100,000 clones, with more than 85% observed a single time. The clonotype originates from a woman aged 45-59 years in good health. Input material: blood.

CDR3 sequence reads: CASSAGLTNEQFF. CDR3 nucleotide sequence: TGTGCCAGCAGCGCGGGACTGACCAATGAGCAGTTCTTC. The chain carries TRBV7-2 and TRBJ2-1; a weak D match, TRBD2 (6 bases). The germline V gene has CDR1 SGHTA and CDR2 FQGNSA. This CDR3 comprises 13 residues. The V end lost 5 bases, the J end lost 6 bases, and 11 bases lay between the germline ends.